The present T cell receptor beta chain was sequenced within a study of early T cells in non-severe SARS-CoV-2 infection. The study's findings and limits: Matching with VDJdb favored anti-spike CD8 responses (missing private and CD4 specificities).

Germline CDR1 and CDR2: MNHNS and SASEGT. The length of the CDR3 is 17 residues. With 1 base removed from V and 8 bases from J, the gap between germline ends came to 21 bases. Individual cDNA molecules each received unique molecular identifiers attached to them. TCRdb re-called the 5' RACE reads through MiXCR, storing one row per CDR3 protein. This table holds 25,000 to 35,000 distinct CDR3 sequences, 2.9% found once. This clonotype is medium-sized by share. Its antigen is unknown. The sequenced material came from whole blood. This chain joins TRBV6-1 and TRBJ2-1; D gene uncertain. The receptor comes from an adult who was a healthcare worker with PCR-confirmed SARS-CoV-2 infection or an uninfected control (not recorded which). CDR3 nucleotides: TGTGCCAGCAGTGAAGACCGCACTATGTCGCTAAGAGATGAGCAGTTCTTC. The encoded protein is CASSEDRTMSLRDEQFF.